This record looks at one T cell receptor (beta chain) sequence and its context. CDR3 size: 19 residues. From germline, CDR1 is SGHVS and CDR2 FNYEAQ. cDNA was produced in eight separate reactions per sample. TCRdb reprocessed the 5' RACE reads, with one entry per CDR3 protein and no DNA. The sample table includes approximately 420,000 distinct CDR3 sequences. This sample is drawn from a study of monozygotic twins with inflammatory bowel disease. The sequencing input was blood. The chain couples TRBV7-6 to TRBJ2-2; TCRdb indicates TRBD2, and absent DNA this call remains unverified. The receptor comes from a human donor with ulcerative colitis or Crohn's disease, or a healthy co-twin of an affected twin (not recorded which). CDR3 amino acids: CASSSPSGGGPEGDGELFF.